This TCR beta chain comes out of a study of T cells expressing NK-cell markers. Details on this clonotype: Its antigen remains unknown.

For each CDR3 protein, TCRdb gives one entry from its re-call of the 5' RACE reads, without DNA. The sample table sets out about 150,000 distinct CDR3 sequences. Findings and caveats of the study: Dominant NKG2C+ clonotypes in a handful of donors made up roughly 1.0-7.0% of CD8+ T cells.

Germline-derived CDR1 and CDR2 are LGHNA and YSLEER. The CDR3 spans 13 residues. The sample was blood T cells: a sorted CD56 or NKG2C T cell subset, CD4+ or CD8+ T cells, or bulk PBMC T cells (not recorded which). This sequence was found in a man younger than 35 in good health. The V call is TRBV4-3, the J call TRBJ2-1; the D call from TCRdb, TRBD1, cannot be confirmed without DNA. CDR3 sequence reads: CAGTGTVDNEQFF.